This TCR beta chain was captured in a study of blood T cells in healthy people across ages. Findings and limits, study-wide: Versus aged donors, long-lived donors had higher diversity and more naive CD4+ cells.

Germline V gene lookup returns CDR1 SGHDN and CDR2 FVKESK. V was clipped by 5 bases and J by 4 bases, with 15 bases between them. There are 15 residues in the CDR3. A word on this clonotype: Its antigen is not identified.

A J-beta primer mix and a sample-barcoded 5' primer were used in a second PCR of about 7 to 12 cycles. TCRdb independently ran MiXCR on the 5' RACE reads; one entry per CDR3 protein. The sample lists 1,800,000 or so distinct CDR3 sequences, approximately 39% occurring once. Sequencing was done on a sample of blood. The sequence derives from a human donor in good health. The gene calls are TRBV14 and TRBJ2-1; a possible D gene is TRBD1 (6 bases). CDR3 nucleotides: TGTGCCAGCAGCTCCGGGACAATGATATACAATGAGCAGTTCTTC. Amino acid sequence: CASSSGTMIYNEQFF.